This T cell receptor beta chain originates from a study of blood T cells in healthy people across ages (dated by TCRdb to the mid-2010s). For the wider study: In model experiments, template switching captured about one uniquely barcoded TCR beta cDNA molecule for every two T cells. Donors were grouped into four age groups: young (average 16 years), middle-aged (about 38), aged (62) and long-lived (about 82). The study measured age-related changes in TCR beta repertoire diversity using deep sequencing normalized with unique cDNA molecular identifiers. The study analyzed two additional independent replicas of 1 million unique cDNA reads from the same blood draw for two donors, one aged 18 to 29 and one aged 80 or older. To avoid experimental bias, donors of different ages were randomly spread across the sequencing lanes. What the work shows at the level of the full study, not this receptor alone: The CMV infection status of donors was not known, potentially confounding age-related changes in expanded clonotypes. Observed TCR beta diversity per million T cells fell roughly linearly with age, and a significant reduction was already apparent by age roughly 40. Compared with the aged group, more naive CD4+ T cells, fewer expanded clones and increased TCR diversity were shown by the long-lived group, suggesting age selection. Estimates of total diversity based on one million sequenced T cells were regarded as lower bounds and as underestimates. The percentage of naive T cells measured by flow cytometry correlated strongly with observed TCR beta diversity. Conclusive comparison of naive and antigen-experienced compartments was prevented by the profiling of bulk unsorted PBMCs.

Taken from the germline V gene, the CDR1 and CDR2 loops are SGHNT and YENEEA. Trimming at the junction amounts to 0 bases on V and 3 bases on J, and the germline ends lie 9 bases apart. Spanning cysteine to phenylalanine, the CDR3 consists of 15 amino acids. The entry retains the CDR3 DNA only, 45 bases that are in frame from base 1. The library was made by 5' RACE. A second PCR of about 7 to 12 cycles was run with a J-beta primer mix and a sample-barcoded 5' primer. A template-switch 5' adaptor carrying 12 random nucleotides introduced a unique molecular identifier onto each TCR beta cDNA molecule. Each sample yielded at least 2.5 million CDR3-containing paired-end reads. First-strand cDNA was synthesized from all RNA with the Mint cDNA synthesis kit, primed by a TRBC-specific oligonucleotide. After uracil-DNA glycosylase treatment, a first 18-cycle PCR used universal primers M1SS and BC2_uni_R on all cDNA. The published analysis was carried out like this. Normalization of each sample was performed by random selection of 1 million high-quality reads, each carrying a distinct molecular identifier. Instead of being binned into consensus sequences, reads that shared molecular identifiers were thrown out. CDR3 identification, clonotype clustering and error correction used MiTCR with a Q25 quality threshold and the strictest error-elimination algorithm. A nonparametric unseen species model using Euler transformation provided a lower-bound estimate of total TCR beta diversity. Through fastp at Q25 and MiXCR, TCRdb rebuilt clones from the public reads, retaining in-frame beta chains. Records with the same CDR3 protein are collapsed into one entry carrying the most frequent genes and DNA. In this record, the V and J calls reflect TCRdb's handling and not the investigators' own analysis. This sample has around 2 million distinct CDR3 sequences in its table, and around 42% of those were observed once. The ten largest clones represent about 23% of the sample.

With respect to this clonotype: No cognate antigen has been identified for it. One base away there is no much larger clone; base qualities are not given.

Systemically healthy Caucasian individuals from Russia, over 30 in total and aged roughly 6 to 100 years, were included as donors. Each donor gave 8.5 to 10 milliliters of peripheral blood, collected into EDTA-treated Vacutainer tubes. Ficoll-Paque density-gradient centrifugation was used to isolate PBMCs, with at least 6.5 million obtained per sample. Total RNA was extracted from PBMCs with Trizol reagent, with at least 5 micrograms obtained per sample. For every donor, an aliquot of PBMCs went through flow cytometry to measure the percentages of naive CD45RAhigh/CD27high T cells. The chain uses TRBV11-3 and TRBJ2-1, with the D segment possibly TRBD1 or TRBD2, each aligning over 5 bases. The sample comprised blood. The TCR sequence derives from a human donor in good health. The CDR3 here reads CASSLEGVLYNEQFF. The nucleotide sequence is TGTGCCAGCAGCTTAGAGGGGGTACTCTACAATGAGCAGTTCTTC.